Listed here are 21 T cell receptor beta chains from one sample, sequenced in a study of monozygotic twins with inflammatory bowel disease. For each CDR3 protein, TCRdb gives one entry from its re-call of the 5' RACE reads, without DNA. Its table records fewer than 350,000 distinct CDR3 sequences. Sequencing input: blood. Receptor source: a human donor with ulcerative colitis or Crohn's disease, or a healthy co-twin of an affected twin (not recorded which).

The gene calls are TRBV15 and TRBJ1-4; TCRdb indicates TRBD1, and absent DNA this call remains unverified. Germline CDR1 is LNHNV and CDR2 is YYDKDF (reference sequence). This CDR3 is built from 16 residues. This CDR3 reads CATSRVLDRVNEKLFF. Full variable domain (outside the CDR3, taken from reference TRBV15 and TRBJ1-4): DAMVIQNPRYQVTQFGKPVTLSCSQTLNHNVMYWYQQKSSQAPKLLFHYYDKDFNNEADTPDNFQSRRPNTSFCFLDIRSPGLGDTAMYLCATSRVLDRVNEKLFFGSGTQLSVL.

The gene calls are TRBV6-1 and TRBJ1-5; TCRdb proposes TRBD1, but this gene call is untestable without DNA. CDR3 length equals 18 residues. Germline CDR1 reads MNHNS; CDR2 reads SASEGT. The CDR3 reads CASSGERAEHYSNQPQHF.

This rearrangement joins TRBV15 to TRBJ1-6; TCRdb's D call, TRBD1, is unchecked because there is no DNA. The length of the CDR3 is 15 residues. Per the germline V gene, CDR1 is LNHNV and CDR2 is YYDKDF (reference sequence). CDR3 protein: CATSRGQGDASPLHF.

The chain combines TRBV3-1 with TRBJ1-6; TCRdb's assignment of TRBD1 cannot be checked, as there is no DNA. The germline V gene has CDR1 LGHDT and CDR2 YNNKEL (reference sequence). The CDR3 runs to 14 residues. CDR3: CASSPGTGYSPLHF. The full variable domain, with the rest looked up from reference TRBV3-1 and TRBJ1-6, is DTAVSQTPKYLVTQMGNDKSIKCEQNLGHDTMYWYKQDSKKFLKIMFSYNNKELIINETVPNRFSPKSPDKAHLNLHINSLELGDSAVYFCASSPGTGYSPLHFGNGTRLTVT.

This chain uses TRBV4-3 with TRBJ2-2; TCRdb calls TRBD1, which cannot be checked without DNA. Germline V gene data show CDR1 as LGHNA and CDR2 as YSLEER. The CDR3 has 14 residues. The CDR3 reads CASSQGRAGGELFF.

Here the CDR3 reads CASSQGDTFYEQYF. The J gene is TRBJ2-7, the V gene TRBV4-1; without DNA, the TCRdb call of TRBD1 cannot be checked. CDR1 and CDR2 from the germline V gene are MGHRA and YSYEKL. The CDR3 runs 14 residues.

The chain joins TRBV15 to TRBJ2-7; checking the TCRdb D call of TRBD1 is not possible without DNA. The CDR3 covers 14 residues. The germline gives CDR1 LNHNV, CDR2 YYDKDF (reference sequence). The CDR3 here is CATSNPGRGYEQYF. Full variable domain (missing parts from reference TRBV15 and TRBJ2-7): DAMVIQNPRYQVTQFGKPVTLSCSQTLNHNVMYWYQQKSSQAPKLLFHYYDKDFNNEADTPDNFQSRRPNTSFCFLDIRSPGLGDTAMYLCATSNPGRGYEQYFGPGTRLTVT.

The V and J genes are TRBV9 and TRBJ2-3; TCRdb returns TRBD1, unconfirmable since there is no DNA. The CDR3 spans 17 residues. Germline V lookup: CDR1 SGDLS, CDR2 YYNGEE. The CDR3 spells CASSDKLDRDYTDTQYF.

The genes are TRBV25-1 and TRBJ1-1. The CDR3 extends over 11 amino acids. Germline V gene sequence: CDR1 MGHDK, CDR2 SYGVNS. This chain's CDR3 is CASRKNTEAFF.

CDR3 sequence reads: CSARKITGELFF. This chain links TRBV20-1 with TRBJ2-2. Germline V gene lookup returns CDR1 DFQATT and CDR2 SNEGSKA (reference sequence). The CDR3 extends over 12 amino acids.

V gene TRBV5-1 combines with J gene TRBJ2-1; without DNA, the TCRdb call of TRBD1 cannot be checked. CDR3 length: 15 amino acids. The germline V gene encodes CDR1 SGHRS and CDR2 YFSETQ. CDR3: CASSGRTGTRNEQFF.

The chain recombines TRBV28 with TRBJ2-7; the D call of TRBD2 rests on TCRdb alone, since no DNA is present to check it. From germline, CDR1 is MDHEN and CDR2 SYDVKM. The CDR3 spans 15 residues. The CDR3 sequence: CASSLVPSGVYEQYF.

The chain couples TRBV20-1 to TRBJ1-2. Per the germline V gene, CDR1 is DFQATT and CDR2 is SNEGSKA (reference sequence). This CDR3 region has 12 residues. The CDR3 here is CSARDLNYGYTF.

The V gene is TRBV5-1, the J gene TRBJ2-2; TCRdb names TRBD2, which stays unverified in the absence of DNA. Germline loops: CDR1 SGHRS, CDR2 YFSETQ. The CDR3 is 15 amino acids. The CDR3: CASSPGDLYTGELFF.

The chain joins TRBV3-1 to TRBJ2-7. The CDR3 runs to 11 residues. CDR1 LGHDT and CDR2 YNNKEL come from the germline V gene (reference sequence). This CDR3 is CASNNTYEQYF.

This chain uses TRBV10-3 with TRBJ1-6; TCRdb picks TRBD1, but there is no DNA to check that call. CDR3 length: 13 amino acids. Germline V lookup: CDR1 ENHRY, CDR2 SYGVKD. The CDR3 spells CAVATGNNSPLHF.

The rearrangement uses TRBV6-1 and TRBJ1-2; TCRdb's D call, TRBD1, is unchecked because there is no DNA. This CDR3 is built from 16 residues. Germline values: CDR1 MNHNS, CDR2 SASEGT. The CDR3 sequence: CASSALYRGINYGYTF.

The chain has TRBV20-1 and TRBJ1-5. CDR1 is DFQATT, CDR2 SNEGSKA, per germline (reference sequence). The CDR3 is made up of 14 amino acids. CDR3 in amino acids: CSAVGQMIRQPQHF.

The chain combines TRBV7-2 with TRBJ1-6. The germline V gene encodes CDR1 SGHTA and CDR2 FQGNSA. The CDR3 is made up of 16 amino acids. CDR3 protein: CASSRQAGFENSPLHF.

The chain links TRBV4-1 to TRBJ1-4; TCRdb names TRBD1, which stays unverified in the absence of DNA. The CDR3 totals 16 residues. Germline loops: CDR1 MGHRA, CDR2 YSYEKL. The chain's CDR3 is CASSHIGPTGDEKLFF.

The CDR3 protein is CASSAIAGGGGEQYF. The chain uses TRBV7-9 and TRBJ2-7; TCRdb's D call of TRBD2 is untestable without DNA. The germline V gene has CDR1 SEHNR and CDR2 FQNEAQ (reference sequence). The CDR3 covers 15 residues.